This is a list of T cell receptor beta chains from one sample in a study of beta chain features in type 1 diabetes. Data came from immunoSEQ multiplex PCR; TCRdb stores just in-frame clones and leaves some out. The data show 150,000 to 200,000 clones, 13% seen once. Sequenced material: central memory CD4+ T cells from blood. The receptors shown here come from a woman aged 18-30 years in good health. CDR3s include the opening cysteine and the closing phenylalanine or tryptophan. Fields, in order: J gene, V gene, D gene, clone size, CDR3 DNA, CDR3 protein. A D gene is named only where the DNA matches it firmly. Some rows mark clone size as missing; the rest say once, few, many or name a class of expanded clone.

TRBJ2-7 TRBV10-3 - few TGTGCCATCAGTGAGTCGAGAACAGGTGGGATAAACTACGAGCAGTACTTC CAISESRTGGINYEQYF
TRBJ1-4 TRBV2 TRBD1 - TGTGCCAGCTGGTCAGGGGGCCGGCATGAAAAACTGTTTTTT CASWSGGRHEKLFF
TRBJ2-7 TRBV27 - few TGTGCCAGCAGTCCCTACGAGTCCTACGAGCAGTACTTC CASSPYESYEQYF
TRBJ2-5 TRBV5-1 - - TGCGCCAGCACCCCCTCTCCGGGACAACAAGAGACCCAGTACTTC CASTPSPGQQETQYF
TRBJ1-4 TRBV20-1 - - TGCAGTGCTAGAGCGGAGGAAAAACTGTTTTTT CSARAEEKLFF
TRBJ2-2 TRBV30 TRBD1 - TGTGCCTGGGGGCAGGGGGTAAGGACCGGGGAGCTGTTTTTT CAWGQGVRTGELFF
TRBJ1-1 TRBV18 - - TGTGCCAGCTCGATTGACAGTTCGAACACTGAAGCTTTCTTT CASSIDSSNTEAFF
TRBJ2-2 TRBV29-1 - few TGCAGCGTTGAACTGAACACCGGGGAGCTGTTTTTT CSVELNTGELFF
TRBJ2-1 TRBV12-5 - - TGTGCTAGTGGCCCCGGGCCCTTCGACAGGCAGTTCTTC CASGPGPFDRQFF
TRBJ1-3 TRBV9 - - TGTGCCAGCAGCGTAGGGGGCGACTCTGGAAACACCATATATTTT CASSVGGDSGNTIYF
TRBJ1-2 TRBV5-5 - few TGTGCCAGCAGCTTGGGAGCGGGGAGGTACAATGGCTACACCTTC CASSLGAGRYNGYTF
TRBJ2-5 TRBV28 - few TGTGCCAGCAGCCTCAGGATGGAGACCCAGTACTTC CASSLRMETQYF
TRBJ1-1 TRBV10-3 - - TGTGCCATCAGTGAACGGGGACTTGAAGCTTTCTTT CAISERGLEAFF
TRBJ2-7 TRBV28 - - TGTGCCAGCAGCTACTCGATTTACGAGCAGTACTTC CASSYSIYEQYF
TRBJ2-3 TRBV5-1 TRBD1 - TGCGCCAGCAGTGGAACAGGGGCGGAAACAGATACGCAGTATTTT CASSGTGAETDTQYF
TRBJ2-3 TRBV29-1 TRBD2 few TGCAGCGTTCTACGTAGCGGGAGCACAGATACGCAGTATTTT CSVLRSGSTDTQYF
TRBJ2-7 TRBV5-1 - few TGCGCCAGCAGCCTTTCAGCGGTCCTCTCCTACGAGCAGTACTTC CASSLSAVLSYEQYF
TRBJ2-2 TRBV5-1 - - TGCGCCAGTTTCCCGGACTACCGCACCGGGGAGCTGTTTTTT CASFPDYRTGELFF
TRBJ1-4 TRBV29-1 - - TGCAGCGTTGCCAGGGCTAATGAAAAACTGTTTTTT CSVARANEKLFF
TRBJ1-4 TRBV2 - - TGTGCCGGAGTTGTCTGGGGCGAAAAACTGTTTTTT CAGVVWGEKLFF
TRBJ2-1 TRBV7-3 - - TGTGCCAGCAGCTTGACTAGATCGACTTACAATGAGCAGTTCTTC CASSLTRSTYNEQFF
TRBJ1-1 TRBV6-5 - - TGTGCCAGCAGTAACTACAGGGTAGGGGGCACTGAAGCTTTCTTT CASSNYRVGGTEAFF
TRBJ2-3 TRBV7-6 - - TGTGCCAGCAGCTCTAGCACAGATACGCAGTATTTT CASSSSTDTQYF
TRBJ1-1 TRBV6-1 - - TGTGCCAGCAGTTCGAACCCGACAGCCGAAGCTTTCTTT CASSSNPTAEAFF
TRBJ1-4 TRBV30 TRBD1 - TGTGCCTGGACCCCGGACAGGGTGGGTGAAAAACTGTTTTTT CAWTPDRVGEKLFF
TRBJ2-3 TRBV5-1 TRBD2 few TGCGCCAGCAGCTCTTCCGGGACTAGCGGAGGGGATACAGATACGCAGTATTTT CASSSSGTSGGDTDTQYF
TRBJ2-3 TRBV6-6 TRBD2 - TGTGCCAGCAGGTCGACTAGCGGGGGTTCCACAGATACGCAGTATTTT CASRSTSGGSTDTQYF
TRBJ2-3 TRBV5-1 - many TGCGCCAGCAGCTACTCTAGAGGCACAGATACGCAGTATTTT CASSYSRGTDTQYF
TRBJ1-5 TRBV27 - - TGTGCCAGCAGGAGGGGGGGGCGGAAAGTCCAGCCCCAGCATTTT CASRRGGRKVQPQHF
TRBJ1-4 TRBV6-1 TRBD1 - TGTGCCAGCAGTCTTACCGGGACAGGAGGTGAAAAACTGTTTTTT CASSLTGTGGEKLFF
TRBJ2-4 TRBV7-2 TRBD2 - TGTGCCAGCAGACTAGCGGGAGTCGAAAACATTCAGTACTTC CASRLAGVENIQYF
TRBJ1-1 TRBV28 TRBD1 few TGTGCCAGCAGTACACAGGGGACAGCTTTCTTT CASSTQGTAFF
TRBJ1-1 TRBV28 - few TGTGCCAGCAGCTCGCGGGACGCCCGTGAAGCTTTCTTT CASSSRDAREAFF
TRBJ1-5 TRBV7-2 - few TGTGCCAGCAGCGTTGACAGGTCTTATCAGCCCCAGCATTTT CASSVDRSYQPQHF
TRBJ2-3 TRBV30 TRBD1 few TGTGCCTGGAGTGCCGGGACAGGGTCAGATACGCAGTATTTT CAWSAGTGSDTQYF
TRBJ2-1 TRBV6-5 - - TGTGCCAGCAGTCGCGTGCGCAATGAGCAGTTCTTC CASSRVRNEQFF
TRBJ2-5 TRBV11-2 - few TGTGCCAGCAGCCCAGGAGCGGAGGTCGAGACCCAGTACTTC CASSPGAEVETQYF
TRBJ2-3 TRBV28 - - TGTGCCAGCAGTTTAGGACACAGCACAGATACGCAGTATTTT CASSLGHSTDTQYF
TRBJ2-7 TRBV5-1 TRBD2 once TGCGCCAGCAGCTTGGGGGCGGGAGGGCCGTTTGAGCAGTACTTC CASSLGAGGPFEQYF
TRBJ1-2 TRBV11-2 TRBD1 few TGTGCCAGCAGTCTGACAGGGGTTCGGAATGGCTACACCTTC CASSLTGVRNGYTF
TRBJ2-1 TRBV6-6 TRBD2 - TGTGCCAGCAGTCTTAGCGGGCCACATCGCAATGAGCAGTTCTTC CASSLSGPHRNEQFF
TRBJ1-5 TRBV7-9 - few TGTGCCAGCAGCTTACGACGGGATCAGCCCCAGCATTTT CASSLRRDQPQHF
TRBJ1-5 TRBV7-9 TRBD1 - TGTGCCAGCAGCCCCGCAACAGGGGGTGCCCAGCATTTT CASSPATGGAQHF
TRBJ2-7 TRBV7-9 - few TGTGCCAGCAGCTTAGTCGGAGACAGCACATTCTTC CASSLVGDSTFF
TRBJ2-5 TRBV25-1 - - TGTGCCAGCAGTCTACCTGGGCAGACCCAGTACTTC CASSLPGQTQYF
TRBJ2-3 TRBV11-2 TRBD2 - TGTGCCAGCAGCTTAGGGGCGGGAGTCACAGATACGCAGTATTTT CASSLGAGVTDTQYF
TRBJ2-6 TRBV19 - few TGTGCCAGTGACAGCTCTGGGGCCAACGTCCTGACTTTC CASDSSGANVLTF
TRBJ2-5 TRBV14 TRBD2 once TGTGCCAGCAGCCAAGATTGGAGCGGGAGCGAGACCCAGTACTTC CASSQDWSGSETQYF
TRBJ2-5 TRBV9 - - TGTGCCAGCAGCGTAGACCCCGCAGCGGCCCAAGAGACCCAGTACTTC CASSVDPAAAQETQYF
TRBJ2-6 TRBV5-6 - - TGTGCCAGCAGCTTGGTAGGGTTGAGCGGCTCTGGGGCCAACGTCCTGACTTTC CASSLVGLSGSGANVLTF
TRBJ2-3 TRBV4-2 TRBD2 few TGTGCCAGCAGCCAAGGCTCGGCGGGAGGGAGTACGCAGTATTTT CASSQGSAGGSTQYF
TRBJ2-5 TRBV29-1 - - TGCAGCGCCGCAGGGGGGCTTAGTCCCGAAGAGACCCAGTACTTC CSAAGGLSPEETQYF
TRBJ1-5 TRBV11-2 - few TGTGCCAGCAGCCCTGGGAGGGATCAGCCCCAGCATTTT CASSPGRDQPQHF
TRBJ2-5 TRBV11-1 TRBD1 few TGTGCCAGCAGCCAGCGGGACAGGGAATGGGAGACCCAGTACTTC CASSQRDREWETQYF